These T cell receptor beta chains were read from a single sample in a study of blood T cell repertoires in COVID-19. Sequencing was performed with immunoSEQ multiplex PCR; in TCRdb, only in-frame clones are kept and a portion is missing. The data contain approximately 160,000 clones, over 70% of them singletons. Input material: peripheral blood. These receptors were obtained from a woman aged 55 to 70 with acute or convalescent COVID-19. The CDR3 runs from the conserved cysteine through the conserved F or W. D genes are given only for firm matches. Where a row states a size, it is once, few, many or the class of an expanded clone; other rows omit it.

V	J	size	D	CDR3	DNA
TRBV2	TRBJ1-1	once	TRBD1	CASRDREQNTEAFF	TGTGCCAGCAGAGACAGGGAACAGAACACTGAAGCTTTCTTT
TRBV10-3	TRBJ2-1	few	.	CATRGGVSYNEQFF	TGTGCCACCCGAGGGGGGGTCTCCTACAATGAGCAGTTCTTC
TRBV3-1/TRBV3-2	TRBJ2-7	.	.	CASSRWLGEGPYEQYF	TGTGCCAGCAGCCGGTGGCTAGGTGAGGGCCCCTACGAGCAGTACTTC
TRBV19	TRBJ1-1	.	TRBD1	CASHQDPGGWAGTEAFF	TGTGCCTCCCACCAAGATCCAGGGGGCTGGGCAGGCACTGAAGCTTTCTTT
TRBV2	TRBJ2-2	.	TRBD1	CASSVRGPPNTGELFF	TGTGCCAGCAGTGTGAGGGGGCCACCGAACACCGGGGAGCTGTTTTTT
TRBV5-1	TRBJ2-5	.	.	CASSQGRGQETQYF	TGCGCCAGCAGTCAGGGGAGGGGCCAAGAGACCCAGTACTTC
TRBV7-2	TRBJ2-5	.	TRBD2	CASSLAAGDFQETQYF	TGTGCCAGCAGCTTAGCGGCGGGGGATTTCCAAGAGACCCAGTACTTC
TRBV5-1	TRBJ1-3	few	TRBD1	CASSPTGSSGNTIYF	TGCGCCAGCAGCCCGACAGGGAGCTCTGGAAACACCATATATTTT
TRBV28	TRBJ1-5	.	TRBD1	CASSHRGGSNQPQHF	TGTGCCAGCAGTCACAGGGGAGGTAGCAATCAGCCCCAGCATTTT
TRBV21-1	TRBJ1-1	.	.	CASSRGAGDTEAFF	TGTGCCAGCTCTCGGGGGGCCGGAGACACTGAAGCTTTCTTT
TRBV5-4	TRBJ2-5	.	.	CASSFRGGGSQETQYF	TGTGCCAGCAGCTTTCGGGGAGGTGGGTCCCAAGAGACCCAGTACTTC
TRBV2	TRBJ2-2	.	.	CASLMTIGELFF	TGTGCCAGCCTTATGACTATCGGGGAGCTGTTTTTT
TRBV5-5	TRBJ2-3	.	.	CASTRATDSWNTQYF	TGTGCCAGCACCAGAGCGACAGACAGTTGGAATACGCAGTATTTT
TRBV19	TRBJ2-3	.	TRBD1	CASSLGQGTFSTDTQYF	TGTGCCAGTAGTCTGGGACAGGGAACTTTTAGCACAGATACGCAGTATTTT
TRBV3-1/TRBV3-2	TRBJ1-2	few	TRBD1	CASSLKGQGGGYTF	TGTGCCAGCAGCTTAAAAGGACAGGGTGGTGGCTACACCTTC
TRBV6-2/TRBV6-3	TRBJ2-1	.	TRBD1	CASSYSRGTGYSNEQFF	TGTGCCAGCAGTTACTCGAGGGGGACAGGGTACAGCAATGAGCAGTTCTTC
TRBV30	TRBJ2-7	.	.	CAWIGPGGHGYF	TGTGCCTGGATCGGTCCCGGGGGGCATGGTTACTTC
TRBV5-4	TRBJ1-4	.	.	CASSSGQRTNEKLFF	TGTGCCAGCAGCTCTGGACAACGAACTAATGAAAAACTGTTTTTT
TRBV3-1/TRBV3-2	TRBJ2-3	.	.	CASSQDSPGLLTDTQYF	TGTGCCAGCAGCCAAGATTCCCCGGGACTGCTCACAGATACGCAGTATTTT
TRBV2	TRBJ2-1	.	TRBD2	CASSPPAGGAGEQFF	TGTGCCAGCAGCCCCCCTGCGGGGGGGGCAGGTGAGCAGTTCTTC
TRBV4-3	TRBJ2-5	.	.	CASSQDPSQETQYF	TGCGCCAGCAGCCAAGATCCGAGCCAAGAGACCCAGTACTTC
TRBV7-2	TRBJ1-6	once	.	CASSLGGGGRDYNSPLHF	TGTGCCAGCAGCTTAGGGGGAGGGGGGCGAGATTATAATTCACCCCTCCACTTT
TRBV9	TRBJ2-1	.	TRBD2	CASSRRLAGGRDNEQFF	TGTGCCAGCAGCCGGAGGCTAGCGGGGGGGCGGGACAATGAGCAGTTCTTC
TRBV7-9	TRBJ1-1	.	.	CASSRQQNTEAFF	TGTGCCAGCAGCCGACAGCAGAACACTGAAGCTTTCTTT
TRBV6-2/TRBV6-3	TRBJ2-1	few	TRBD2	CASSYTGGGNNEQFF	TGTGCCAGCAGTTACACTGGGGGGGGGAACAATGAGCAGTTCTTC
TRBV18	TRBJ1-3	.	.	CASSQWEGTAGNTIYF	TGTGCCAGCTCCCAGTGGGAGGGGACGGCTGGAAACACCATATATTTT
TRBV7-2	TRBJ2-1	.	TRBD2	CASSPGLAYNEQFF	TGTGCCAGCAGCCCGGGACTAGCGTACAATGAGCAGTTCTTC
TRBV29-1	TRBJ2-1	few	TRBD1	CSVVGDRDNEQFF	TGCAGCGTTGTGGGGGACAGGGACAATGAGCAGTTCTTC
TRBV7-6	TRBJ1-4	.	.	CASSAYGATNEKLFF	TGTGCCAGCAGCGCATACGGTGCAACTAATGAAAAACTGTTTTTT
TRBV18	TRBJ1-2	.	.	CASSPPRGGDGYTF	TGTGCCAGCTCACCACCGAGGGGCGGGGATGGCTACACCTTC
TRBV10-3	TRBJ1-2	.	.	CAISPEAYGYTF	TGTGCCATCAGTCCGGAGGCCTATGGCTACACCTTC
TRBV6-5	TRBJ1-5	.	TRBD1	CASSYAGTGPNQPQHF	TGTGCCAGCAGTTACGCAGGGACAGGCCCTAATCAGCCCCAGCATTTT
TRBV18	TRBJ1-2	.	.	CASSPPEPASYGYTF	TGTGCCAGCTCACCACCGGAACCCGCTAGCTATGGCTACACCTTC
TRBV28	TRBJ2-1	.	TRBD2	CASSLWRLASNEQFF	TGTGCCAGCAGTTTATGGAGACTAGCAAGCAATGAGCAGTTCTTC
TRBV7-2	TRBJ2-7	.	.	CASSLQESPGQYF	TGTGCCAGCAGCTTACAAGAGTCTCCGGGGCAGTACTTC
TRBV3-1/TRBV3-2	TRBJ2-7	.	TRBD2	CASSPGTSGGYEQYF	TGTGCCAGCAGCCCAGGGACTAGCGGGGGGTACGAGCAGTACTTC
TRBV3-1/TRBV3-2	TRBJ1-4	few	TRBD1	CASSHSGTAEKLFF	TGTGCCAGCAGTCATTCCGGGACAGCTGAAAAACTGTTTTTT
TRBV15	TRBJ2-7	.	.	CATSRSGSSASYEQYF	TGTGCCACCAGCAGGTCAGGCAGCTCGGCATCCTACGAGCAGTACTTC
TRBV18	TRBJ2-5	.	.	CASSATGMETQYF	TGTGCCAGCTCGGCAACAGGGATGGAGACCCAGTACTTC
TRBV19	TRBJ2-7	.	.	CASSISAVSSYEQYF	TGTGCCAGTAGTATTTCTGCGGTCAGCTCCTACGAGCAGTACTTC
TRBV6-2/TRBV6-3	TRBJ1-5	few	TRBD1	CASSFGTDRGPGQPQHF	TGTGCCAGCAGCTTTGGGACCGACAGGGGGCCGGGGCAGCCCCAGCATTTT
TRBV12-3/TRBV12-4	TRBJ1-4	.	.	CASSFAGFEKLFF	TGTGCCAGCAGTTTTGCGGGGTTTGAAAAACTGTTTTTT
TRBV10-1	TRBJ1-4	.	TRBD1	CASSEGTGVEKLFF	TGCGCCAGCAGTGAAGGGACAGGGGTTGAAAAACTGTTTTTT
TRBV7-9	TRBJ2-4	few	TRBD1	CASSSRDRAYKNIQYF	TGTGCCAGCAGCTCTCGGGACAGAGCCTACAAAAACATTCAGTACTTC
TRBV27	TRBJ1-3	.	.	CASSFGGPGNTIYF	TGTGCCAGCAGTTTTGGTGGGCCTGGAAACACCATATATTTT